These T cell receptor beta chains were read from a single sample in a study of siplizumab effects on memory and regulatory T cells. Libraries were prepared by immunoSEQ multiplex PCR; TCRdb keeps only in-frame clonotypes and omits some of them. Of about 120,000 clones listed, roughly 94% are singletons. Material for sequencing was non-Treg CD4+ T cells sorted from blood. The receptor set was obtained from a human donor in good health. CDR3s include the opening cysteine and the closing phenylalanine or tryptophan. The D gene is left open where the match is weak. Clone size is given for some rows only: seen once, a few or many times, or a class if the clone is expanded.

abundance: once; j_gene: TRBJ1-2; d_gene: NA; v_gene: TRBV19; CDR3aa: CASSDPGGVYGYTF; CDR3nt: TGTGCCAGTAGCGACCCGGGGGGGGTCTATGGCTACACCTTC
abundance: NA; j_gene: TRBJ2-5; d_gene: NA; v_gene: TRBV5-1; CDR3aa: CASSLGYREETQYF; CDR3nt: TGCGCCAGCAGCTTGGGTTATAGGGAAGAGACCCAGTACTTC
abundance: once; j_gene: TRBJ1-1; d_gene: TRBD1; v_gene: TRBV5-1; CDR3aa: CASSSGVDRGAEAFF; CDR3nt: TGCGCCAGCAGCTCCGGGGTGGACAGGGGCGCTGAAGCTTTCTTT
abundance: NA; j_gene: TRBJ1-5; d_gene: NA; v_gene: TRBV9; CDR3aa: CASSVSGVGNQPQHF; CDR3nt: TGTGCCAGCAGCGTATCAGGGGTGGGCAATCAGCCCCAGCATTTT
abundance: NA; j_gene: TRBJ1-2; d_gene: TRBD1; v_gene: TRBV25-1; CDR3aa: CASSAFGQANYGYTF; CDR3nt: TGTGCCAGCAGTGCATTCGGACAGGCTAACTATGGCTACACCTTC
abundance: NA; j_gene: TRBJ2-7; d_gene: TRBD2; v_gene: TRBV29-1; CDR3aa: CSVEKSGSGSGEQYF; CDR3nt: TGCAGCGTTGAAAAATCGGGGAGCGGGAGTGGAGAGCAGTACTTC
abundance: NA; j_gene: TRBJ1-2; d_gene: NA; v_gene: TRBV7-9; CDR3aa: CASSPVKGRQVNYGYTF; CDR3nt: TGTGCCAGCAGCCCGGTGAAGGGAAGACAGGTAAACTATGGCTACACCTTC
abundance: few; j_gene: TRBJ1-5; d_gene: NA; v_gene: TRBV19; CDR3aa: CASSILTPGNQPQHF; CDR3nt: TGTGCCAGTAGTATACTAACCCCAGGGAATCAGCCCCAGCATTTT
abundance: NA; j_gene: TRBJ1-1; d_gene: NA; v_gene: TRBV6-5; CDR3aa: CASSYRDSRNTEAFF; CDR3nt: TGTGCCAGCAGTTACCGCGACAGTAGGAACACTGAAGCTTTCTTT
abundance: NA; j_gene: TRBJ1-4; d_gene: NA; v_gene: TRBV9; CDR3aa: CASSVDRAANEKLFF; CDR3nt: TGTGCCAGCAGCGTAGATCGGGCGGCTAATGAAAAACTGTTTTTT
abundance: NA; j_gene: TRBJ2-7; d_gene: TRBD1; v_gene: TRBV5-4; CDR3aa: CASSLGGQALTYEQYF; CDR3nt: TGTGCCAGCAGCTTGGGGGGACAGGCGCTAACTTACGAGCAGTACTTC
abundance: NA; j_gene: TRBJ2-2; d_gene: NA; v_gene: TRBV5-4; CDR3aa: CASSLDQSTGELFF; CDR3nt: TGTGCCAGCAGCCTAGATCAGAGCACCGGGGAGCTGTTTTTT
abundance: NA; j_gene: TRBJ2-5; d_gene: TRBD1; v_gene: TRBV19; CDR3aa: CASSPRGRETQYF; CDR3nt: TGTGCCAGTAGTCCAAGGGGGCGAGAGACCCAGTACTTC
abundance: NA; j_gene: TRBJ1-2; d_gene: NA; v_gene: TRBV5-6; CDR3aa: CASSTDSYGYTF; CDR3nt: TGTGCCAGCAGCACGGACAGTTATGGCTACACCTTC
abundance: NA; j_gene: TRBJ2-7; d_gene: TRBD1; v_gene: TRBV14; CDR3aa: CASSRAWTGPYEQYF; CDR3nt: TGTGCCAGCAGCCGGGCCTGGACAGGACCCTACGAGCAGTACTTC
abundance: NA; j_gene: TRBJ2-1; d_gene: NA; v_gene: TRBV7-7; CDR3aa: CASSLDSAGEQFF; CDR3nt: TGTGCTAGCAGCTTAGACTCGGCAGGGGAGCAGTTCTTC
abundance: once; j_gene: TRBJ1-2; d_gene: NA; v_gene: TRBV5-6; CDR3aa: CASSLTGNGYTF; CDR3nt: TGTGCCAGCAGCCTCACAGGGAATGGCTACACCTTC
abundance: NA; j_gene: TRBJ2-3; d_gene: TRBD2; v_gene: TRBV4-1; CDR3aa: CASSQAPSSGYSTDTQYF; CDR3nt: TGCGCCAGCAGCCAGGCCCCCTCTAGCGGATATAGCACAGATACGCAGTATTTT
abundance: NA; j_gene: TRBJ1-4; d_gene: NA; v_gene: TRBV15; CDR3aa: CATSRATGTNEKLFF; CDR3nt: TGTGCCACCAGCAGAGCAACGGGGACTAATGAAAAACTGTTTTTT
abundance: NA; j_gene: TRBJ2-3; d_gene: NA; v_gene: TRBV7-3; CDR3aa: CASSLKIGKGTDTQYF; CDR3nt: TGTGCCAGCAGCTTAAAAATCGGGAAAGGTACAGATACGCAGTATTTT
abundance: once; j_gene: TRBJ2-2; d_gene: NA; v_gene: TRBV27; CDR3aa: CASSQLITGELFF; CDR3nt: TGTGCCAGCAGCCAACTAATCACCGGGGAGCTGTTTTTT
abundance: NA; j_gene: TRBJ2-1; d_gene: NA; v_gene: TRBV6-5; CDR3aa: CASSYSWEGDEQFF; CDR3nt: TGTGCCAGCAGTTACTCCTGGGAGGGGGATGAGCAGTTCTTC
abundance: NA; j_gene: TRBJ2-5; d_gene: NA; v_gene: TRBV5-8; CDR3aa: CASSLLQSQTQYF; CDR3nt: TGTGCCAGCAGCCTGCTACAATCGCAGACCCAGTACTTC
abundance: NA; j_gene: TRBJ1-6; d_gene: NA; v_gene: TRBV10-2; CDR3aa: CASSQQVNSPLHF; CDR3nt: TGCGCCAGCAGCCAGCAGGTTAATTCACCCCTCCACTTT
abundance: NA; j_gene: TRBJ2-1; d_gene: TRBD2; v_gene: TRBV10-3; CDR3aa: CAISESVGLGSYNEQFF; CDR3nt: TGTGCCATCAGTGAGTCTGTGGGACTAGGCTCCTACAATGAGCAGTTCTTC
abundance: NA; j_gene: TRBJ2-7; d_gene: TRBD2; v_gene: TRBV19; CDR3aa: CASSFSGTSGTLSSYEQYF; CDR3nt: TGTGCCAGTAGCTTCTCAGGGACTAGCGGGACCTTAAGCTCCTACGAGCAGTACTTC
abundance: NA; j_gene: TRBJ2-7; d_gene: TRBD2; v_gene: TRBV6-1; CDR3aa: CASSRLAGANEQYF; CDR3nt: TGTGCCAGCAGCAGACTAGCGGGGGCGAACGAGCAGTACTTC
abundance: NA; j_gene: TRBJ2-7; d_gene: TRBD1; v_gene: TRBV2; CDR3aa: CASSRDSYEQYF; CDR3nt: TGTGCCAGCTCCCGGGACAGCTACGAGCAGTACTTC
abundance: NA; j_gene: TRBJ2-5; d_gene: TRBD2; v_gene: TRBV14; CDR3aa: CASSQWRGVVETQYF; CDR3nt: TGTGCCAGCAGCCAATGGCGGGGGGTCGTGGAGACCCAGTACTTC
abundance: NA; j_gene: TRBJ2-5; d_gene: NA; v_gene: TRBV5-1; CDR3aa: CASSFSGSQETQYF; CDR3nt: TGCGCCAGCAGCTTTTCAGGGAGCCAAGAGACCCAGTACTTC
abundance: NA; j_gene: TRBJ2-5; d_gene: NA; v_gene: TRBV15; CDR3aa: CATSFETRGTQYF; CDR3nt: TGTGCCACCAGCTTCGAGACTCGGGGGACCCAGTACTTC
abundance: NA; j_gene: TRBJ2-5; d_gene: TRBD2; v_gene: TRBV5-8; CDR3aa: CASSFGGTGGETQYF; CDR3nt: TGTGCCAGCAGCTTTGGGGGGACGGGAGGAGAGACCCAGTACTTC
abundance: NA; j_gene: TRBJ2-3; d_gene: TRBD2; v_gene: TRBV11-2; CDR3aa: CASSLDGGAADTQYF; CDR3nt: TGTGCCAGCAGCTTAGACGGGGGGGCGGCAGATACGCAGTATTTT
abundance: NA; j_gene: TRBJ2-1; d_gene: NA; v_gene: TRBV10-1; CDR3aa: CASSESGEQFF; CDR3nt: TGCGCCAGCAGTGAGTCTGGTGAGCAGTTCTTC
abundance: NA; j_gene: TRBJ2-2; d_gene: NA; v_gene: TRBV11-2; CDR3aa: CASSLPTTGDRNTGELFF; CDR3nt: TGTGCCAGCAGCTTACCAACGACGGGGGATAGAAACACCGGGGAGCTGTTTTTT
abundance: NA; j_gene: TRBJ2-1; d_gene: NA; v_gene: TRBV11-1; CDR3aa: CASSLGGEYNEQFF; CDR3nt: TGTGCCAGCAGCTTAGGGGGGGAATACAATGAGCAGTTCTTC
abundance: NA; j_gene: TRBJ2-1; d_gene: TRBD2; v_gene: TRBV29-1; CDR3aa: CSVEDGLAGAYEQFF; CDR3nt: TGCAGCGTTGAAGACGGACTAGCGGGGGCCTATGAGCAGTTCTTC
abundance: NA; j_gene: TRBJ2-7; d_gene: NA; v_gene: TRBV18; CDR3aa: CASSPPGGRRVYEQYF; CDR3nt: TGTGCCAGCTCACCACCTGGGGGGCGAAGAGTCTACGAGCAGTACTTC
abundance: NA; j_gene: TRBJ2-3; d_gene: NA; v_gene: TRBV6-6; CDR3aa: CASSPGADTQYF; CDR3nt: TGTGCCAGCAGCCCCGGGGCAGATACGCAGTATTTT
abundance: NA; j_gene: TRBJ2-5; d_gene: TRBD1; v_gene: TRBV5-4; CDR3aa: CASSLDPGQLQETQYF; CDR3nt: TGTGCCAGCAGCTTGGACCCGGGACAGCTCCAAGAGACCCAGTACTTC
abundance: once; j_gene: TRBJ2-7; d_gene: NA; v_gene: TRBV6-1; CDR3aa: CAATNTRDEQYF; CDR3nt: TGTGCGGCCACCAACACCCGTGACGAGCAGTACTTC
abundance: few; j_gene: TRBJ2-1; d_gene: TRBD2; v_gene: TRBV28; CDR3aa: CASHSAGAPTHEQFF; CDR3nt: TGTGCCAGCCACTCAGCGGGGGCACCGACCCATGAGCAGTTCTTC
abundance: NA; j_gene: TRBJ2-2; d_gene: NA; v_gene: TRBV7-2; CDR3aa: CASSAWAGAVGELFF; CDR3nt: TGTGCCAGCAGCGCCTGGGCGGGGGCGGTCGGGGAGCTGTTTTTT
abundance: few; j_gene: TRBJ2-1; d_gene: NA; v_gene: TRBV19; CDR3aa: CASSPRVGSSYNEQFF; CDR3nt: TGTGCCAGTAGTCCCCGCGTGGGGAGCTCCTACAATGAGCAGTTCTTC
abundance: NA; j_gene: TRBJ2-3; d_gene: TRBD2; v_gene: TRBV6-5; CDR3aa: CASKLAGENTDTQYF; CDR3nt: TGTGCCAGCAAGCTAGCGGGGGAGAACACAGATACGCAGTATTTT
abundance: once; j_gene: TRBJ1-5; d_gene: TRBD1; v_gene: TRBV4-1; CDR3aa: CASSQDPRTGNQPQHF; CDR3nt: TGCGCCAGCAGCCAAGATCCTAGGACAGGGAATCAGCCCCAGCATTTT
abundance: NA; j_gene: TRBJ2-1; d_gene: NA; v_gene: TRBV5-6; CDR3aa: CASSAYNEQFF; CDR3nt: TGTGCCAGCAGCGCGTACAATGAGCAGTTCTTC
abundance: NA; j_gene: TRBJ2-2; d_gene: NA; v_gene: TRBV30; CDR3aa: CAWGDYQTNTGELFF; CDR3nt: TGTGCCTGGGGGGATTACCAGACGAACACCGGGGAGCTGTTTTTT
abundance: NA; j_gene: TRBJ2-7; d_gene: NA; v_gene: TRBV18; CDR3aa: CASSPRMGETYEQYF; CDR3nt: TGTGCCAGCTCACCACGGATGGGGGAAACCTACGAGCAGTACTTC
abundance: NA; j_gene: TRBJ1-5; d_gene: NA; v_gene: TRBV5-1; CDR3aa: CASRQGPYSNQPQHF; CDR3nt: TGCGCCAGCAGACAGGGTCCCTATAGCAATCAGCCCCAGCATTTT
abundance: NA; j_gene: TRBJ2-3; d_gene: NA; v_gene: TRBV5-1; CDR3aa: CASSLQEPSTDTQYF; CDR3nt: TGCGCCAGCAGCTTACAGGAACCAAGCACAGATACGCAGTATTTT
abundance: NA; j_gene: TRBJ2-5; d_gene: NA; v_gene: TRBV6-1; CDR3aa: CASSRLGGEGETQYF; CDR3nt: TGTGCCAGCAGCCGACTAGGGGGCGAAGGCGAGACCCAGTACTTC
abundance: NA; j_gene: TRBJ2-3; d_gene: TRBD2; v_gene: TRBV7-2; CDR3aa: CASSLAAGGADTQYF; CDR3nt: TGTGCCAGCAGCTTAGCCGCGGGAGGGGCAGATACGCAGTATTTT
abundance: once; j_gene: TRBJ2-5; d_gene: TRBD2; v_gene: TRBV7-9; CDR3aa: CASSSLAGEETQYF; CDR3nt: TGTGCCAGCAGCTCACTAGCGGGGGAAGAGACCCAGTACTTC